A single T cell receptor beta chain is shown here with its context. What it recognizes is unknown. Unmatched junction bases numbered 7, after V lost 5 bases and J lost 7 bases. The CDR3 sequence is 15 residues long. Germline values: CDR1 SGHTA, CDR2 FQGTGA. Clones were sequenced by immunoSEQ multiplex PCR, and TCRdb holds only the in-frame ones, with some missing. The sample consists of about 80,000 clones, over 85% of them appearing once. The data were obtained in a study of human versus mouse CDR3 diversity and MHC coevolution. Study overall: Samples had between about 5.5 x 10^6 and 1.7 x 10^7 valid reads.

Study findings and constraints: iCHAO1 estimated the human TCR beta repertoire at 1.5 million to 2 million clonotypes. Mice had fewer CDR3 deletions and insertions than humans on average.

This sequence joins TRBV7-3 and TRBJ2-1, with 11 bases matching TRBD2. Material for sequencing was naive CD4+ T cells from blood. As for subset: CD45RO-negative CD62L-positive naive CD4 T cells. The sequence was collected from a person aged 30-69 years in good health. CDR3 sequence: CASSPRLAGNNEQFF. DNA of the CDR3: TGTGCCAGCAGCCCGCGACTAGCGGGAAATAATGAGCAGTTCTTC.